Detailed here is one TCR beta chain. The target antigen is unknown. The PCR used 60 Vbeta and 13 Jbeta primers. TCRdb keeps only in-frame clones here, not all; method: immunoSEQ multiplex PCR. The sample consists of about 140,000 clones, 77% of them appearing once. The data belong to a study of cytomegalovirus exposure and HLA in healthy donors. Whole-study context: The roughly 120 million unique TCR beta sequences, from 150 million to 200 million T cells, were found by an earlier analysis. Of all 400 or so donors who were genotyped, 80% to 85% belonged to the Caucasian-associated ancestry cluster.

Study outcomes and limitations: Being productive about 87% or about 30% of the time was typical of most TCR beta V segments in an earlier analysis. With high specificity and sensitivity, the classifier reportedly diagnosed cytomegalovirus status.

Germline-derived CDR1 and CDR2 are SQVTM and ANQGSEA. The J segment lost 4 bases and the V segment lost 6 bases, leaving 8 bases of the junction unmatched. This CDR3 is built from 13 residues. The chain employs TRBV29-1 and TRBJ2-7, with 8 bases aligning to TRBD1. The clonotype comes from a female donor in good health and CMV-seronegative. The sample consisted of PBMCs. The CDR3 bases are TGCAGCGTCCTGGGACAGGCAAAGTACGAGCAGTACTTC. It codes for CSVLGQAKYEQYF.